This entry describes one TCR beta chain. The antigen remains undetermined. These data belong to a study of shared clonotypes between healthy human individuals. Study in general: Each donor contributed plates that comprised three CD4 naive, three CD4 memory, two CD8 naive and one CD8 memory.

General study results and limits: The sharing of roughly 5% of naive CD4 clonotypes was seen across a few donors. Larger estimated richness was generally seen in naive subsets than in memory subsets. Shared clonotypes across all four donors exceeded non-shared ones in generation probability.

V lost 10 bases to trimming and J lost 0 bases; unmatched junction nucleotides: 22. The CDR3 is made up of 21 amino acids. Germline V gene data show CDR1 as MNHEY and CDR2 as SMNVEV (reference sequence). Generated by immunoSEQ multiplex PCR, the TCRdb table keeps only in-frame clones and is missing some. The data show 1,500,000 or so clones, with roughly 96% seen just once and roughly 1.2% held by the top ten. Input material: naive CD4+ T cells sorted from blood. Specified subset: CD45RA+ positively selected. This chain connects TRBV27 to TRBJ2-5; TRBD2 matches 14 bases. The clonotype comes from a man younger than 40 in good health. The CDR3 DNA reads TGTGCCACCCCCCTACAGGGGGGGAGGACTAGCGGGAGGAGGGACCAAGAGACCCAGTACTTC. Translation gives CATPLQGGRTSGRRDQETQYF.